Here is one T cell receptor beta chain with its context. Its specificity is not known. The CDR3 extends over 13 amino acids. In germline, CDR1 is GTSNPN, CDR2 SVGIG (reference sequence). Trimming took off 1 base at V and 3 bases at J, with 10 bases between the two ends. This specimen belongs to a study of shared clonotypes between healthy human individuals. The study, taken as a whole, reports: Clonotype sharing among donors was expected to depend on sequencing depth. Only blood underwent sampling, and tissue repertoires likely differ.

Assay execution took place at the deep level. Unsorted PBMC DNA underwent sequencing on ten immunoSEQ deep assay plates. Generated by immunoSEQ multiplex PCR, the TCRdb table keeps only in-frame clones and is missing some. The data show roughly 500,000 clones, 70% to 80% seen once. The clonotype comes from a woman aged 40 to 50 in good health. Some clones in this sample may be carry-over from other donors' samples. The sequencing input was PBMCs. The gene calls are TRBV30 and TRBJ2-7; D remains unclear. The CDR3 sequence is CAWSGGVHYEQYF. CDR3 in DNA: TGTGCCTGGAGTGGGGGTGTCCACTACGAGCAGTACTTC.